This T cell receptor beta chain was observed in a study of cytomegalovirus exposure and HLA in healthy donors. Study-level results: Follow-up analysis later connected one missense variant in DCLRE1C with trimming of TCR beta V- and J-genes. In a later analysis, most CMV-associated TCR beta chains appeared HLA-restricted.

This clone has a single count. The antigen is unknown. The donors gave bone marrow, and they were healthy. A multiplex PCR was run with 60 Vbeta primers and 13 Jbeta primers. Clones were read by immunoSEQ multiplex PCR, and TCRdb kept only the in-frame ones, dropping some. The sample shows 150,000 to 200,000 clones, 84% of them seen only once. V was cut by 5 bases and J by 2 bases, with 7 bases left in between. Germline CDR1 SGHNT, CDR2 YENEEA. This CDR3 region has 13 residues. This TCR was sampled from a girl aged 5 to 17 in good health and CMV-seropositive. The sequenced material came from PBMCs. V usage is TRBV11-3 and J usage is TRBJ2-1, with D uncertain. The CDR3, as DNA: TGTGCCAGCAGCCCCCTCCCCTACAATGAGCAGTTCTTC. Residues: CASSPLPYNEQFF.